A single T cell receptor (beta chain) is shown here with its context. Its antigen is not known. Produced via immunoSEQ multiplex PCR; TCRdb's table is partial and in-frame only. The table includes 150,000 to 160,000 clones, 90% to 95% detected once. The entry originates in a study of T cell responses to AZD1222 COVID-19 vaccine. Study results and caveats: The sample set comprised mostly white British donors with more females, and clonal diversity was possibly underestimated. The study identified only 6 or 7 AZD1222 recipients as seropositive at baseline. The repertoires were collected only after the peak T cell response.

The sequences come from peripheral blood, collected 28 days after the second AZD1222 dose. The source is an adult who received the AZD1222 COVID-19 vaccine.

Written as DNA, the CDR3 is TGTGCCAGTAACGACCTTGGGCAGCCCCAGCATTTT. Translating gives CASNDLGQPQHF. The V and J genes are TRBV19 and TRBJ1-5; unclear D gene. CDR1 and CDR2 (germline): LNHDA, SQIVND (reference sequence). There are 12 residues in the CDR3. The V end lost 7 bases, the J end lost 7 bases, and 11 bases lay between the germline ends.